Described below is a single T cell receptor (beta chain) sequence and its context. The antigen remains undetermined. TCRdb keeps only in-frame clones here, not all; method: immunoSEQ multiplex PCR. The data show about 16,000 clones, roughly 40% seen once. The sample belongs to a study of tumor-infiltrating lymphocytes in localized non-small cell lung cancer. About the study: From each patient, both tumor and uninvolved lung, non-adjacent to tumor, were sampled.

Study results and caveats: Available tissue quantity limited TCR sequencing to a patient subset. Tumor T-cell fraction was not associated with recurrence-free survival.

The CDR3 sequence is 11 residues long. From germline, CDR1 is DFQATT and CDR2 SNEGSKA (reference sequence). This sequence joins TRBV20-1 and TRBJ2-5; D call uncertain. Judging by the DNA end, TRBJ2-7 fits better; the J call may be wrong. The clonotype originates from a human donor with non-small cell lung cancer. The specimen sequenced was lung tumor tissue. The CDR3 loop reads CSARSGYEQYF. The CDR3 DNA reads as TGCAGTGCTAGAAGTGGGTACGAGCAGTACTTC.